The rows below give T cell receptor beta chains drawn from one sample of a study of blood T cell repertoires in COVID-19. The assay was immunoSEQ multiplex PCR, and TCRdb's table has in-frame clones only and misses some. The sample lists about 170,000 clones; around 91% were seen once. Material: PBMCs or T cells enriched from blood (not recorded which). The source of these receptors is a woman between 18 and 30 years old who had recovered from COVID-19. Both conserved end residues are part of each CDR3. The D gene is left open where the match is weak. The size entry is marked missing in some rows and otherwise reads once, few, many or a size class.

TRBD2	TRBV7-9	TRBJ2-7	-	TGTGCCAGCAGTCCTGAGACTAGCGCTTACGAGCAGTACTTC	CASSPETSAYEQYF
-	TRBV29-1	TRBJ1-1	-	TGCAGCGTTATTAGGAACACTGAAGCTTTCTTT	CSVIRNTEAFF
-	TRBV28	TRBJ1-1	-	TGTGCCAGCAGTGGCCCCGGGGTGAACACTGAAGCTTTCTTT	CASSGPGVNTEAFF
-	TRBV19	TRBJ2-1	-	TGTGCCAGTAGTGAAGCGGAGATCGTATACAATGAGCAGTTCTTC	CASSEAEIVYNEQFF
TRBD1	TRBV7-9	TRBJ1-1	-	TGTGCCAGCAGCTCCACAGGGGTGGCTGAAGCTTTCTTT	CASSSTGVAEAFF
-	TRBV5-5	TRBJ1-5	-	TGTGCCAGCAGCTTGGTTGGGACGGCGGAGGGGAAGGGGAGCCAGCCCCAGCATTTT	CASSLVGTAEGKGSQPQHF
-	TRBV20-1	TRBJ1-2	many	TGCAGTGCTCCCGGAGACTATGGCTACACCTTC	CSAPGDYGYTF
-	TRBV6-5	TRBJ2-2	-	TGTGCCACTCGGAGGGGGCGCACCGGGGAGCTGTTTTTT	CATRRGRTGELFF
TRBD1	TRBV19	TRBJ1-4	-	TGTGCCAGTACCACGGGGACAGAGAATGAAAAACTGTTTTTT	CASTTGTENEKLFF
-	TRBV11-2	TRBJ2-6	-	TGTGCCAGCAGCTTAGATCACGGGGGTTTTCGCTCTGGGGCCAACGTCCTGACTTTC	CASSLDHGGFRSGANVLTF
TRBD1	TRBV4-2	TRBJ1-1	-	TGTGCCAGCAGCCAAAGGACAGGCGTCACTGAAGCTTTCTTT	CASSQRTGVTEAFF
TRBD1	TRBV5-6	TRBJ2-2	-	TGTGCCAGCAGCTATGGGACAGGGGGCGGATGGAACACCGGGGAGCTGTTTTTT	CASSYGTGGGWNTGELFF
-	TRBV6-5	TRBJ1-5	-	TGTGCCAGCGGCGGCCGTTATAGCAATCAGCCCCAGCATTTT	CASGGRYSNQPQHF
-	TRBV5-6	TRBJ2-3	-	TGTGCCAGCAGCTCGTTCAGGGTTAGCACAGATACGCAGTATTTT	CASSSFRVSTDTQYF
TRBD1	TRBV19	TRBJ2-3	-	TGTGCCAGTAGTATGGGGACAGTCTCCACAGATACGCAGTATTTT	CASSMGTVSTDTQYF
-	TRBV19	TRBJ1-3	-	TGTGCCAGTAGTCCCTTCGGGAGTCACGCTGGAAACACCATATATTTT	CASSPFGSHAGNTIYF
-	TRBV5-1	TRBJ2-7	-	TGCGCCAGCAGCTTGGGTGCCCAGTCCTACGAGCAGTACTTC	CASSLGAQSYEQYF
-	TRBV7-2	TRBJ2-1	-	TGTGCCAGCACCCCGGGTCGTGATAGCGTTGGGCAGTTCTTC	CASTPGRDSVGQFF
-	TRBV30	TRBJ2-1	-	TGTGCCTGGAGTGTAGGGGTAAGAGACCCTCGCTCCTACAATGAGCAGTTCTTC	CAWSVGVRDPRSYNEQFF